Below, one T cell receptor (beta chain) is given with its context. The antigen is not known. This entry belongs to a study of T cell responses to AZD1222 COVID-19 vaccine. General observations from the study: Spike-wide vaccine-associated CD4 TCRs dominated at 160-218 and 743-854. Elevations in Spike-specific TCR breadth and depth followed administration of two AZD1222 doses. The number of AZD1222 recipients seropositive at baseline was only 5 to 7.

This table comes from immunoSEQ multiplex PCR, and its TCRdb copy is limited to in-frame clones, with some not included. The repertoire holds about 97,000 clones, with 80% to 90% as singletons. The CDR3 loop spans 13 amino acids. The V end lost 6 bases, the J end lost 10 bases, and 13 bases lay between the germline ends. In germline, CDR1 is WNHNN, CDR2 SYGVQD (reference sequence). The sequence came from an adult who received the AZD1222 COVID-19 vaccine. This specimen was peripheral blood, taken 28 days after the second AZD1222 dose. The rearrangement uses TRBV10-1 and TRBJ1-6, with D perhaps TRBD1 (5 bases). CDR3 coding DNA: TGCGCCAGCAGCCGGGACCTTAAATCACCCCTCCACTTT. This translates into CASSRDLKSPLHF.